A single sample gave rise to the 30 T cell receptor beta chains below, sequenced in a study of blood T cell repertoires in COVID-19 (dated by TCRdb to 2018 to 2020). Receptors were amplified or captured by the immunoSEQ multiplex PCR assay. As stored in TCRdb, this immuneACCESS dataset retains in-frame rearrangements with V and J assigned. A fraction of the clones does not appear; measured against another copy, unresolved V genes explain less than half of the discrepancy, and the remainder lacks a known reason. For this sample the table gives 250,000 to 350,000 clones, of which about 88% were detected only once. Over 1.3% of the sample lies in the top ten. The sample comprised peripheral blood. These receptors were collected from a human donor with COVID-19, enrolled during active disease. The donor label of this sample is uncertain.

The chain's CDR3 is CAISEREQDEQYF. CDR3 coding DNA: TGTGCCATCAGTGAAAGAGAGCAGGACGAGCAGTACTTC. This chain joins TRBV10-3 and TRBJ2-7; D gene unclear. V dropped 3 bases and J dropped 5 bases, with 11 bases sitting between them. This CDR3 has 13 residues. Germline lookup yields CDR1 ENHRY and CDR2 SYGVKD.

This chain joins TRBV11-2 and TRBJ1-4, with D perhaps TRBD1 (5 bases). The length of the CDR3 is 17 residues. Trimming removed 1 base from V and 3 bases from J, with 15 bases in between. Germline V gives CDR1 SGHAT, CDR2 FQNNGV. The CDR3 DNA is TGTGCCAGCAGCTTAGTAGTAGGGGCAGGACCTAATGAAAAACTGTTTTTT. This codes for CASSLVVGAGPNEKLFF. Using reference TRBV11-2 and TRBJ1-4 for the parts outside the CDR3, the full variable domain is EAGVAQSPRYKIIEKRQSVAFWCNPISGHATLYWYQQILGQGPKLLIQFQNNGVVDDSQLPKDRFSAERLKGVDSTLKIQPAKLEDSAVYLCASSLVVGAGPNEKLFFGSGTQLSVL.

This chain joins TRBV30 and TRBJ1-1, with D maybe TRBD1 (6 bases). The CDR3 sequence is 12 residues long. Trimming removed 2 bases at V and 7 bases at J, with 11 bases between. The germline V gene encodes CDR1 GTSNPN and CDR2 SVGIG (reference sequence). This CDR3 is CAWSTQGIEAFF. The CDR3 DNA reads as TGTGCCTGGAGTACCCAGGGGATTGAAGCTTTCTTT. Variable domain in full (rest from reference TRBV30 and TRBJ1-1): SQTIHQWPATLVQPVGSPLSLECTVEGTSNPNLYWYRQAAGRGLQLLFYSVGIGQISSEVPQNLSASRPQDRQFILSSKKLLLSDSGFYLCAWSTQGIEAFFGQGTRLTVV.

V is TRBV6-5 and J is TRBJ2-1, with TRBD1 as a possible D gene (5 bases). CDR1 is MNHEY, CDR2 SVGAGI, per germline. The CDR3 has 14 amino acids. V lost 4 bases, J lost 5 bases, and 12 bases lay in between. The CDR3 DNA follows: TGTGCCAGCAGTTCCCCCAGGGTCAACAATGAGCAGTTCTTC. Amino acids: CASSSPRVNNEQFF.

The genes are TRBV28 and TRBJ2-7; TRBD2 matches at 7 bases. The CDR3 runs 14 residues. V was clipped by 11 bases and J by 3 bases; unmatched bases: 13. Germline CDR1 MDHEN, CDR2 SYDVKM. CDR3 nucleotide sequence: TGTGCCCACGGCGGGGGAGGTCCCTACTACGAGCAGTACTTC. Translated: CAHGGGGPYYEQYF.

The chain employs TRBV24-1 and TRBJ2-1; 7 nucleotides line up with TRBD1. The CDR3 is made up of 16 amino acids. Germline V CDR1 and CDR2: KGHDR, SFDVKD. Trimming at V came to 5 bases and at J to 2 bases, leaving 8 bases not matched to a gene. DNA of the CDR3: TGTGCCACCAGTGCCCCGGACAGGACGGCCTACAATGAGCAGTTCTTC. Its protein is CATSAPDRTAYNEQFF.

CDR3 sequence (DNA): TGTGCCAGCGGATCTACAGGGGGGAATCAGCCCCAGCATTTT. This encodes CASGSTGGNQPQHF. This sequence joins TRBV6-5 and TRBJ1-5, with 8 bases lining up with TRBD1. Per the germline V gene, CDR1 is MNHEY and CDR2 is SVGAGI. Trimming at V came to 8 bases and at J to 4 bases, leaving 7 bases not matched to a gene. The CDR3 length is 14 residues.

The chain links TRBV5-1 to TRBJ2-7; perhaps TRBD1 as D (5 bases). This CDR3 is built from 13 residues. Trimming pared 4 bases from V and 2 bases from J, leaving 10 bases between. The germline V gene has CDR1 SGHRS and CDR2 YFSETQ. Here the CDR3 DNA reads TGCGCCAGCAGCCTCCCGGACACCTACGAGCAGTACTTC. Residues: CASSLPDTYEQYF.

V gene TRBV5-1 combines with J gene TRBJ2-3; D might be TRBD1 (6 bases). Trimming cost V 0 bases and J 10 bases, with 15 bases left between them. The germline gives CDR1 SGHRS, CDR2 YFSETQ. The CDR3 runs to 14 residues. The CDR3 spells CASSLEGQQSSQYF. The CDR3 nucleotides are TGCGCCAGCAGCTTGGAGGGACAACAGAGCTCGCAGTATTTT.

The chain combines TRBV3-1 (or the pseudogene TRBV3-2) with TRBJ2-7; TRBD2 agrees at 8 bases. The CDR3 consists of 15 residues. The germline V gene encodes CDR1 LGHDT and CDR2 YNNKEL (reference sequence). J lost 2 bases, V lost 5 bases, and 8 bases had no gene match. The CDR3, as DNA: TGTGCCAGCAGCGCCCGACTAGCGCACCCCTACGAGCAGTACTTC. This gives the protein CASSARLAHPYEQYF.

The CDR3 DNA reads as TGTGCCAGCAGTTTCGGAGAGGGCAAAAAACTGTTTTTT. It yields the protein CASSFGEGKKLFF. The chain is built from TRBV12-3 or TRBV12-4 and TRBJ1-4; D gene ambiguous. The CDR3 is made up of 13 amino acids. Trimming cost V 3 bases and J 9 bases, with 11 bases left between them.

This chain connects TRBV5-5 to TRBJ1-1; 9 nucleotides match TRBD1. The CDR3 runs 15 residues. Germline CDR1 and CDR2: SGHKS and YYEKEE (reference sequence). The V and J ends lost 7 bases and 1 base, in that order; junction bases with no gene match: 8. The CDR3 reads CASGRPGQGNTEAFF. The CDR3 DNA follows: TGTGCCAGCGGCCGACCGGGACAGGGGAACACTGAAGCTTTCTTT.

V gene TRBV5-5 combines with J gene TRBJ2-7, with 8 bases matching TRBD2. The junction had 9 bases not matched to a gene; V was cut back by 1 base and J by 6 bases. The germline V gene encodes CDR1 SGHKS and CDR2 YYEKEE (reference sequence). This CDR3 is built from 15 residues. In DNA form, the CDR3 reads TGTGCCAGCAGCTTGTTAATAGCGGGGTCCGGCGAGCAGTACTTC. Amino acids: CASSLLIAGSGEQYF.

This clone was seen only once. The chain couples TRBV30 to TRBJ1-5; TRBD1 is a possible D gene (6 bases). In germline, CDR1 is GTSNPN, CDR2 SVGIG (reference sequence). CDR3 length equals 13 residues. V dropped 3 bases and J dropped 8 bases, with 14 bases sitting between them. CDR3 sequence reads: CAWRPKGVEPQHF. The DNA for the CDR3 is TGTGCCTGGAGGCCAAAGGGGGTGGAGCCCCAGCATTTT. The entire variable domain, with the rest obtained from reference TRBV30 and TRBJ1-5, is as follows: SQTIHQWPATLVQPVGSPLSLECTVEGTSNPNLYWYRQAAGRGLQLLFYSVGIGQISSEVPQNLSASRPQDRQFILSSKKLLLSDSGFYLCAWRPKGVEPQHFGDGTRLSIL.

The rearrangement links TRBV27 to TRBJ2-3, with D possibly TRBD2 on 5 matching bases. Germline V CDR1 and CDR2: MNHEY, SMNVEV (reference sequence). This CDR3 region has 14 residues. Trimming pared 7 bases from V and 2 bases from J, leaving 13 bases between. This chain's CDR3 is CASNTWGDTDTQYF. The CDR3 bases are TGTGCCAGCAACACTTGGGGAGACACAGATACGCAGTATTTT.

The chain uses TRBV7-8 and TRBJ2-1; D is unresolved. Per germline, CDR1 SGHVS and CDR2 FQNEAQ. The germline V and J ends were trimmed by 5 bases and 11 bases, with 13 bases remaining between them. This CDR3 region has 12 residues. The CDR3 DNA follows: TGTGCCAGCAGCCCCGACTCTTTCAAGCAGTTCTTC. Encoded protein: CASSPDSFKQFF.

The chain couples TRBV4-2 to TRBJ2-1, with D perhaps TRBD2 (5 bases). Trimming left V 4 bases short and J 0 bases short, with 13 bases between. The CDR3 consists of 16 residues. The V gene's germline CDR1 is LGHNA and CDR2 YNFKEQ. The CDR3 region has the DNA TGTGCCAGCAGCCCCAGAGGGCAAAGCTCCTACAATGAGCAGTTCTTC. It translates to CASSPRGQSSYNEQFF.

This clone was counted between two and nine times. V and J are TRBV5-1 and TRBJ1-2, with D uncertain. This CDR3 is built from 11 residues. Germline V lookup: CDR1 SGHRS, CDR2 YFSETQ. V lost 1 base and J lost 10, with 8 bases in between. The CDR3 is CASSLSTVYTF. Here the CDR3 DNA reads TGCGCCAGCAGCTTGTCAACAGTCTACACCTTC.

Written as DNA, the CDR3 is TGCGCCAGCAGCCAACAGGACAGAAATAACTATGGCTACACCTTC. It encodes CASSQQDRNNYGYTF. The J gene is TRBJ1-2, the V gene TRBV4-1, with D tentatively TRBD1 (6 bases). The germline V and J ends were trimmed by 2 bases and 1 base, with 11 bases remaining between them. The CDR3 totals 15 residues. Germline values: CDR1 MGHRA, CDR2 YSYEKL.

The chain joins TRBV18 to TRBJ2-7; a possible D gene is TRBD2 (5 bases). Trimming removed 6 bases at V and 0 bases at J, with 18 bases between. The CDR3 consists of 16 residues. CDR1 and CDR2 (germline): KGHSH, LQKENI. CDR3 amino acids: CASSPPSGISSYEQYF. DNA for the CDR3: TGTGCCAGCTCCCCTCCTTCCGGGATTTCCTCCTACGAGCAGTACTTC.

This chain uses TRBV3-1 (or the pseudogene TRBV3-2) with TRBJ1-1; 7 nucleotides match TRBD1. Germline V CDR1 and CDR2: LGHDT, YNNKEL (reference sequence). This CDR3 comprises 13 residues. V lost 4 bases, J lost 3 bases, and 2 bases stayed unmatched. CDR3 sequence: CASSLDRDTEAFF. The CDR3 region has the DNA TGTGCCAGCAGCCTAGACAGGGACACTGAAGCTTTCTTT.

J is TRBJ2-1 and V is TRBV7-8; D is perhaps TRBD1 (6 bases). The length of the CDR3 is 16 residues. CDR1 is SGHVS, CDR2 FQNEAQ, per germline. Trimming shortened V by 3 bases and J by 1 base, and 13 bases separated the two germline ends. CDR3: CASSLLGAGSYNEQFF. The CDR3 DNA reads TGTGCCAGCAGCTTGTTGGGGGCAGGGTCCTACAATGAGCAGTTCTTC.

The CDR3 loop reads CAWSKDTGGYTF. The CDR3 nucleotides read TGTGCCTGGAGTAAGGATACGGGAGGCTACACCTTC. The V gene is TRBV30, the J gene TRBJ1-2; no reliable D call. CDR1 GTSNPN and CDR2 SVGIG come from the germline V gene (reference sequence). This CDR3 region has 12 residues. V gave up 2 bases and J gave up 8 bases, with 12 bases separating them.

This rearrangement joins TRBV10-3 to TRBJ2-7, with TRBD1 matching 7 bases. Germline V gene sequence: CDR1 ENHRY, CDR2 SYGVKD. The V gene end was trimmed by 6 bases and the J gene end by 0 bases; junction bases not matched to a gene: 2. The CDR3 runs to 13 residues. The CDR3 sequence is CAISAGGSYEQYF. The CDR3, as DNA: TGTGCCATCAGCGCAGGGGGCTCCTACGAGCAGTACTTC.

This clone was observed a single time. The CDR3 nucleotides read TGCGCCAGCAGCCTATCTAACGGTGGTACGTACAATGAGCAGTTCTTC. Translation: CASSLSNGGTYNEQFF. The genes are TRBV5-1 and TRBJ2-1, with D uncertain. Trimming left V 4 bases short and J 4 bases short, with 18 bases between. The germline gives CDR1 SGHRS, CDR2 YFSETQ. The CDR3 runs 16 residues.

The gene calls are TRBV27 and TRBJ2-3; D unresolved. The ends were cut back, 5 bases at V and 2 bases at J, with 5 bases in the middle. Germline V lookup: CDR1 MNHEY, CDR2 SMNVEV (reference sequence). The CDR3 has 12 amino acids. The CDR3 DNA follows: TGTGCCAGCAGTCACTACACAGATACGCAGTATTTT. It yields the protein CASSHYTDTQYF.

Only one count was recorded for this clone. The chain combines TRBV27 with TRBJ2-3; 12 bases are shared with TRBD2. CDR3 size: 15 residues. Germline values: CDR1 MNHEY, CDR2 SMNVEV (reference sequence). V lost 5 bases to trimming and J lost 4 bases; unmatched junction nucleotides: 4. The CDR3 reads CASSRLAGVSDTQYF. The CDR3, as DNA: TGTGCCAGCAGTCGACTAGCGGGAGTCTCAGATACGCAGTATTTT.

This clone has just a few counts. The rearrangement joins TRBV10-1 to TRBJ2-7; the match to TRBD2 covers 7 bases. This CDR3 is 14 amino acids long. Germline assignment: CDR1 WNHNN and CDR2 SYGVQD (reference sequence). Trimming took 7 bases from V and 6 from J; bases not matched to a gene: 12. CDR3: CASTPGLPWGEQYF. For the CDR3, the DNA is TGCGCCAGCACCCCGGGACTACCTTGGGGCGAGCAGTACTTC.

The V call is TRBV19, the J call TRBJ2-1, with 8 bases fitting TRBD2. CDR1 and CDR2 from the germline V gene are LNHDA and SQIVND (reference sequence). The length of the CDR3 is 14 residues. With V trimmed by 6 bases and J by 10 bases, 11 bases remained unmatched. The CDR3, as DNA: TGTGCCAGTAGGGGAAGAGCGGGAGAGCGGGAGCAGTTCTTC. Amino acid sequence: CASRGRAGEREQFF.

The V and J genes are TRBV7-2 and TRBJ2-3; D unresolved. The germline V gene has CDR1 SGHTA and CDR2 FQGNSA. Trimming removed 5 bases from V and 5 bases from J, with 8 bases in between. The CDR3 extends over 12 amino acids. The CDR3 DNA reads as TGTGCCAGCAGCCCTATTATAGATACGCAGTATTTT. It is translated as CASSPIIDTQYF.